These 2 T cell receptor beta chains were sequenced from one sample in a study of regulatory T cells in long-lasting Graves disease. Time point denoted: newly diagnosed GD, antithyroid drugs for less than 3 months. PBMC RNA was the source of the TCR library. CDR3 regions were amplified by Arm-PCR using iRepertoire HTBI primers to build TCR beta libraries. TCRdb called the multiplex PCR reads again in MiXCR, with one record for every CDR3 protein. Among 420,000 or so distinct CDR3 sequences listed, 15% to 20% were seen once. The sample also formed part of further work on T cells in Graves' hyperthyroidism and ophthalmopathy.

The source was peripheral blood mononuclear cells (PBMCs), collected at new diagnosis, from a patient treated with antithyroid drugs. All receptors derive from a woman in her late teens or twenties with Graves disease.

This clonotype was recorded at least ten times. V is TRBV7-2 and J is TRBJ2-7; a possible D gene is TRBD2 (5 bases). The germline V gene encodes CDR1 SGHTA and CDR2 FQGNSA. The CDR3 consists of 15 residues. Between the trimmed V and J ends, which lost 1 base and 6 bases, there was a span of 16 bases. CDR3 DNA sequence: TGTGCCAGCAGCTTAGTTGCTAGCTCGTCGGTCGAGCAGTACTTC. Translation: CASSLVASSSVEQYF.

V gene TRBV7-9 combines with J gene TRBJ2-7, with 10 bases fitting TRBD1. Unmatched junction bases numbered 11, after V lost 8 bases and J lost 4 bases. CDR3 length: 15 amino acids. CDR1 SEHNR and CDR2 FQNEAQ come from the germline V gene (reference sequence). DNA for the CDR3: TGTGCCAGCGGCTCTTGGGACAGGGGCCCTTACGAGCAGTACTTC. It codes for CASGSWDRGPYEQYF.